This T cell receptor (beta chain) is from a study of T cells in Graves' hyperthyroidism and ophthalmopathy. Study-wide findings and caveats: Through a model of 13 V-J features, ophthalmopathy was separated from stable hyperthyroidism.

Patients counted as stable if ophthalmopathy did not develop within 18 months. Participants, patients aged 18 to 65, had newly diagnosed hyperthyroidism with a duration under 2 months. This clonotype was seen repeatedly, ten times or more. The antigen remains undetermined. From RNA transcripts, TCR beta CDR3 regions were amplified. HTBI primers were the set used in a first-round RT-PCR of the TCR CDR3. In TCRdb, the multiplex PCR reads were re-called with MiXCR into one record per CDR3 protein. Here the sample spans about 380,000 distinct CDR3 sequences, about 14% being singletons. V lost 3 bases, J lost 4 bases, and 5 bases stayed unmatched. The germline V gene has CDR1 SNHLY and CDR2 FYNNEI. The CDR3 consists of 15 residues.

The specimen was blood. This clonotype was sampled from a woman aged 55-69 years with Graves' hyperthyroidism. V and J are TRBV2 and TRBJ2-1; 8 nucleotides line up with TRBD2. The CDR3 loop is CASSDRSSGYNEQFF. The DNA of the CDR3 is TGTGCCAGCAGTGATCGGTCTAGCGGGTACAATGAGCAGTTCTTC.